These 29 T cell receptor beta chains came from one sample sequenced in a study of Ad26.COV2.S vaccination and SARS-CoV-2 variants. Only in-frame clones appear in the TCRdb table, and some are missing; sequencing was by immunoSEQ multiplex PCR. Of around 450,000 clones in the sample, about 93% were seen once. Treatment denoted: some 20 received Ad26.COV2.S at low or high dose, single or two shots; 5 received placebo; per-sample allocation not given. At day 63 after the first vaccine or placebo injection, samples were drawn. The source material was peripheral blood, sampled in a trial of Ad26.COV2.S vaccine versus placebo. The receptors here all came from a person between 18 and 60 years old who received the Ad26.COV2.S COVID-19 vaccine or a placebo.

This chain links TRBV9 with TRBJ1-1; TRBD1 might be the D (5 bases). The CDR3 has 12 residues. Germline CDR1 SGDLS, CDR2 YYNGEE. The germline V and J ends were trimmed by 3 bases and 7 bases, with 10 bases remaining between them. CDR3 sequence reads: CASSEAGGEAFF. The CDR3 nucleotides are TGTGCCAGCAGCGAGGCGGGGGGTGAAGCTTTCTTT.

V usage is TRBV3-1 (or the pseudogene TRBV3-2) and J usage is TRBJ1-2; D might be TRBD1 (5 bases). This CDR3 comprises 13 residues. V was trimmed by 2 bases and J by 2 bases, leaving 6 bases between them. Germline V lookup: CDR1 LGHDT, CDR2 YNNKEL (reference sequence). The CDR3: CASSQTGNYGYTF. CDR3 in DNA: TGTGCCAGCAGCCAAACAGGCAACTATGGCTACACCTTC.

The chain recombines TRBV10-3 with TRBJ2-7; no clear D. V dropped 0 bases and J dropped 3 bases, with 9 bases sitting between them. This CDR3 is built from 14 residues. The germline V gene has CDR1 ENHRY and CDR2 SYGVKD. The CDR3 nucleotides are TGTGCCATCAGTGAGTCGAAGGGCCTCTACGAGCAGTACTTC. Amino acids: CAISESKGLYEQYF.

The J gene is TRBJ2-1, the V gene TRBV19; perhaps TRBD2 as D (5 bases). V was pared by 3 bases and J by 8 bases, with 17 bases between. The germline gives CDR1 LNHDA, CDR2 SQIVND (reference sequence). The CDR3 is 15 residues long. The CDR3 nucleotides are TGTGCCAGTAGTATTGGGGAGCGGCATCGAGATGAGCAGTTCTTC. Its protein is CASSIGERHRDEQFF.

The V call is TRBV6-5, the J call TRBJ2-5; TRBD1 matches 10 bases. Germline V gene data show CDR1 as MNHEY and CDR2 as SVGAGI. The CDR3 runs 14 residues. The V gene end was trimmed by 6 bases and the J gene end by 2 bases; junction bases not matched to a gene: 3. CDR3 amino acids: CASSLDRGQETQYF. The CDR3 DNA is TGTGCCAGCAGCCTGGACAGGGGGCAAGAGACCCAGTACTTC.

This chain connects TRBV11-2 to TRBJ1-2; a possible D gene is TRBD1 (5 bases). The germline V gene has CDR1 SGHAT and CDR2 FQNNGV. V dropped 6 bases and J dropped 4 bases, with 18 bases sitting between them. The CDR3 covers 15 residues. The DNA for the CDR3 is TGTGCCAGCAGGCGCACGGGGGGGTTTGGCTATGGCTACACCTTC. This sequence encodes CASRRTGGFGYGYTF.

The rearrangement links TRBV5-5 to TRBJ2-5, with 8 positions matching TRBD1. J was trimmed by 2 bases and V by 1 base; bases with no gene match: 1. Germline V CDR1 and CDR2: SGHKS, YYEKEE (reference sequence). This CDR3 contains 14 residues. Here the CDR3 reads CASSLWDRQETQYF. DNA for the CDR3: TGTGCCAGCAGCTTGTGGGACAGGCAAGAGACCCAGTACTTC. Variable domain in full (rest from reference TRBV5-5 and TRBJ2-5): DAGVTQSPTHLIKTRGQQVTLRCSPISGHKSVSWYQQVLGQGPQFIFQYYEKEERGRGNFPDRFSARQFPNYSSELNVNALLLGDSALYLCASSLWDRQETQYFGPGTRLLVL.

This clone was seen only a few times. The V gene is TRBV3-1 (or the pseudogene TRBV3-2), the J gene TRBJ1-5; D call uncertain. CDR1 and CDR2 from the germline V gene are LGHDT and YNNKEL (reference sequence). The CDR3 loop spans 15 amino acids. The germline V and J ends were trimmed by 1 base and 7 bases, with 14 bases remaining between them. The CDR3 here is CASSQGRSAGQPQHF. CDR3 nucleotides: TGTGCCAGCAGCCAAGGGAGGTCAGCGGGACAGCCCCAGCATTTT.

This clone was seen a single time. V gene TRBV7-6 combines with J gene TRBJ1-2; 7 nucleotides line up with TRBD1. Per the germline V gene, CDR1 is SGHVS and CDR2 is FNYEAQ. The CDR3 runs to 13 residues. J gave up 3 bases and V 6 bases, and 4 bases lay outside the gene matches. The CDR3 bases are TGTGCCAGCAGTCACAGGGGCGACTATGGCTACACCTTC. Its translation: CASSHRGDYGYTF.

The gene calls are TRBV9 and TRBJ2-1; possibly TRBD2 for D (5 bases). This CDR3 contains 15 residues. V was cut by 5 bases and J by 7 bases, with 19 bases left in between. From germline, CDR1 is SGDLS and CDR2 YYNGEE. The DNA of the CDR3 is TGTGCCAGCAGGGTCCCGGGGTCCTTGGGGAATGAGCAGTTCTTC. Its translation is CASRVPGSLGNEQFF.

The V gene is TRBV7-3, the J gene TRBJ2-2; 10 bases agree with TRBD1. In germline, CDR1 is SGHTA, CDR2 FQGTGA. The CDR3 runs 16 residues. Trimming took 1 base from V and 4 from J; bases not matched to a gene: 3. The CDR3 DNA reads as TGTGCCAGCAGCTTAAGACAGGGGGCTCTCACCGGGGAGCTGTTTTTT. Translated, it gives CASSLRQGALTGELFF. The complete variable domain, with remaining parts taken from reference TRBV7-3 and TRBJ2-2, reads GAGVSQTPSNKVTEKGKYVELRCDPISGHTALYWYRQSLGQGPEFLIYFQGTGAADDSGLPNDRFFAVRPEGSVSTLKIQRTERGDSAVYLCASSLRQGALTGELFFGEGSRLTVL.

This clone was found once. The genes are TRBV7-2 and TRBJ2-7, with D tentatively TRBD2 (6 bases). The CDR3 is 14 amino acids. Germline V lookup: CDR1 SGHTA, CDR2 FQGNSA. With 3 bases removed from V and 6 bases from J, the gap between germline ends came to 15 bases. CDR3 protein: CASSLGRDGSEQYF. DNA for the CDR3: TGTGCCAGCAGCTTGGGGCGGGATGGTAGCGAGCAGTACTTC. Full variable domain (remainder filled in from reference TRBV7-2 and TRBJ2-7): GAGVSQSPSNKVTEKGKDVELRCDPISGHTALYWYRQSLGQGLEFLIYFQGNSAPDKSGLPSDRFSAERTGGSVSTLTIQRTQQEDSAVYLCASSLGRDGSEQYFGPGTRLTVT.

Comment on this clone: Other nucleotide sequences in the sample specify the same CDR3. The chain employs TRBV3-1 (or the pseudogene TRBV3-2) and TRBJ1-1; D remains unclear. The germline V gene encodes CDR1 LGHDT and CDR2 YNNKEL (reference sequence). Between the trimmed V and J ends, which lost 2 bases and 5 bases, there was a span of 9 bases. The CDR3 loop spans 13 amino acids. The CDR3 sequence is CASSQRGGTEAFF. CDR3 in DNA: TGTGCCAGCAGCCAACGGGGAGGAACTGAAGCTTTCTTT.

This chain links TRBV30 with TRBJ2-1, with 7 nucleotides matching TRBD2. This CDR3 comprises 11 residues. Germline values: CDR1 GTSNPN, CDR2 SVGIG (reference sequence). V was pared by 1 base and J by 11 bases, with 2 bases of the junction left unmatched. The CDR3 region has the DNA TGTGCCTGGAGTGGGGGAGGGCAGCAGTTCTTC. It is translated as CAWSGGGQQFF.

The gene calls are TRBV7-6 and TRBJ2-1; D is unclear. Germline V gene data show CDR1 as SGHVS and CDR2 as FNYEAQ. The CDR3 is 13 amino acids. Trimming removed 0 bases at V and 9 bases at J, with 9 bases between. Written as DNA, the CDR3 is TGTGCCAGCAGCTTAGCTAACCGTCTTGAGCAGTTCTTC. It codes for CASSLANRLEQFF.

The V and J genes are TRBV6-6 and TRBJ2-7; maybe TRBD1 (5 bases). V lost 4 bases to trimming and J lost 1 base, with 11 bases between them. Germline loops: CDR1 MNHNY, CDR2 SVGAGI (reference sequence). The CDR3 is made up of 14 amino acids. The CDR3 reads CASSSTRQSYEQYF. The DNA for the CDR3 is TGTGCCAGCAGTTCCACCCGACAGTCCTACGAGCAGTACTTC.

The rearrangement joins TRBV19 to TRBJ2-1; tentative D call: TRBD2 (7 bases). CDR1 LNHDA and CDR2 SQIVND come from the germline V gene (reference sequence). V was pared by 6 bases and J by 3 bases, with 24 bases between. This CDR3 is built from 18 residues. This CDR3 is CASSPEHGEGGGYNEQFF. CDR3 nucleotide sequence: TGTGCCAGTAGCCCTGAGCATGGTGAGGGAGGGGGCTACAATGAGCAGTTCTTC.

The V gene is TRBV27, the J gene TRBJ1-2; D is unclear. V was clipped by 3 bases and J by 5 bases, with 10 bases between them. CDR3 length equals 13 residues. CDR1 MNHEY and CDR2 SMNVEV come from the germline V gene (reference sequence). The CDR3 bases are TGTGCCAGCAGTTTGTTCCTGGGGTATGGCTACACCTTC. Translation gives CASSLFLGYGYTF.

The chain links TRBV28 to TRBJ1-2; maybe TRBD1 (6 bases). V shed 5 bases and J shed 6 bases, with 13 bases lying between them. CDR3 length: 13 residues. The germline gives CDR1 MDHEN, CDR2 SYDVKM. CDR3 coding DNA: TGTGCCAGCAGTGGACAGTTTAAAGATGGCTACACCTTC. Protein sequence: CASSGQFKDGYTF.

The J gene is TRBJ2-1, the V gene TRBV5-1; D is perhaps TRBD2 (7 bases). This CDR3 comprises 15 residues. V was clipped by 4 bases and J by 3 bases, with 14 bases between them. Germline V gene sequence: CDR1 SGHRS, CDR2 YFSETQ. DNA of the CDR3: TGCGCCAGCAGCGGGGGGGCGACAGACTACAATGAGCAGTTCTTC. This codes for CASSGGATDYNEQFF.

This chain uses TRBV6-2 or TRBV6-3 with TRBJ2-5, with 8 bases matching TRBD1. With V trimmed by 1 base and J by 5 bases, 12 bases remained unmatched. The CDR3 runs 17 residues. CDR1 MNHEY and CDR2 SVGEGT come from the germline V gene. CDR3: CASSYLIDRGGLETQYF. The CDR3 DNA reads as TGTGCCAGCAGTTACTTGATCGACAGGGGAGGTTTGGAGACCCAGTACTTC.

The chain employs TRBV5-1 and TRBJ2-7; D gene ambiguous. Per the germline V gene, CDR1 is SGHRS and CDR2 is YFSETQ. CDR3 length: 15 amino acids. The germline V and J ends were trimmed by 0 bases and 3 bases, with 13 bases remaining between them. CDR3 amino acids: CASSLDENQGYEQYF. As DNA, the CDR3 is TGCGCCAGCAGCTTGGACGAGAACCAAGGCTACGAGCAGTACTTC.

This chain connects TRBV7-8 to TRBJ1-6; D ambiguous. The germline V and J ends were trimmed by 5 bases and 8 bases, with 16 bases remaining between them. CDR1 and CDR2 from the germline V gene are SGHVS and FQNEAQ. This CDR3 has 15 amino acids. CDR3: CASSREVGRDSPLHF. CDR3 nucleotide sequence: TGTGCCAGCAGCCGAGAGGTGGGCCGGGATTCACCCCTCCACTTT.

Written as DNA, the CDR3 is TGTGCCAGCTCACCACCGCAGGGAAGCCTTAGTGAAAAACTGTTTTTT. Residues: CASSPPQGSLSEKLFF. The chain couples TRBV18 to TRBJ1-4, with D possibly TRBD1 on 5 matching bases. The V gene's germline CDR1 is KGHSH and CDR2 LQKENI. The CDR3 has 16 amino acids. Between the trimmed V and J ends, which lost 0 bases and 7 bases, there was a span of 15 bases.

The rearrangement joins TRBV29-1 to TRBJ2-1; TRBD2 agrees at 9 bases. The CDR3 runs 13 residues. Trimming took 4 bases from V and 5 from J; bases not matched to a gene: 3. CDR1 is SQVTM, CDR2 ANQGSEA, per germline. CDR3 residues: CSVGTSENNEQFF. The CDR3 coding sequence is TGCAGCGTTGGGACTAGCGAAAACAATGAGCAGTTCTTC.

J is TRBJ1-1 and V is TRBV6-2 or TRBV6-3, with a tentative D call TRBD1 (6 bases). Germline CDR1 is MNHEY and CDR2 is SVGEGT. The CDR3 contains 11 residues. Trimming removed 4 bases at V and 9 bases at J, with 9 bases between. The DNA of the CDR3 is TGTGCCAGCAGTTCGGACAGTAAAGCTTTCTTT. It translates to CASSSDSKAFF.

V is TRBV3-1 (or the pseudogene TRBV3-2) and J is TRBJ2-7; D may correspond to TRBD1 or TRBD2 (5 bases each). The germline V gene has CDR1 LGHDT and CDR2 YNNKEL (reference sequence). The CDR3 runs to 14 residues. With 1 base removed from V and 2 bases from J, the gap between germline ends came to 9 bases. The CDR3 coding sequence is TGTGCCAGCAGCCAAGGACCGGGGCCCTACGAGCAGTACTTC. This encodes CASSQGPGPYEQYF.

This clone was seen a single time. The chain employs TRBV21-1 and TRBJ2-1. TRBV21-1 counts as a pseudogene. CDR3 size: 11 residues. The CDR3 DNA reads TGTGCCAGCAGCAAGCACCATGAGCAGTTCTTC. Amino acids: CASSKHHEQFF.

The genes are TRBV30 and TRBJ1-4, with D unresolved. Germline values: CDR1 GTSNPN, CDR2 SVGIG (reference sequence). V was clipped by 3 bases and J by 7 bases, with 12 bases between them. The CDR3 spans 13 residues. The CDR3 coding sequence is TGTGCCTGGAGCCCAAGGGCTCGTGAAAAACTGTTTTTT. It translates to CAWSPRAREKLFF.